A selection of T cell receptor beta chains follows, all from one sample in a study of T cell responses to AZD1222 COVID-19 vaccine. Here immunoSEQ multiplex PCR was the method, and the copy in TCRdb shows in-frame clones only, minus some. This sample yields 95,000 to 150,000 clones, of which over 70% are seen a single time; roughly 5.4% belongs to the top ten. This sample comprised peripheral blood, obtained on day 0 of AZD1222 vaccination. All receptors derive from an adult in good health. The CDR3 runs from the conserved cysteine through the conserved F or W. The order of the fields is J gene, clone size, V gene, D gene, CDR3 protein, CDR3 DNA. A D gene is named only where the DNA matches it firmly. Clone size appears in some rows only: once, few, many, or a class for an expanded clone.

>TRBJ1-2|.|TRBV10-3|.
CAIQGTLTSNYGYTF
TGTGCCATCCAAGGGACATTAACTTCTAACTATGGCTACACCTTC
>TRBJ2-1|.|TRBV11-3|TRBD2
CASSRLAGGRNEQFF
TGTGCCAGCAGCAGACTAGCGGGGGGGCGTAATGAGCAGTTCTTC
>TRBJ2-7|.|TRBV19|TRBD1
CASSVATGAFYEQYF
TGTGCCAGTAGTGTTGCGACAGGGGCTTTTTACGAGCAGTACTTC
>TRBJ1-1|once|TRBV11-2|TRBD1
CASSPTTGVYTEAFF
TGTGCCAGCAGCCCGACTACAGGGGTGTACACTGAAGCTTTCTTT
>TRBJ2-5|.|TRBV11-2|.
CASSIQETQYF
TGTGCCAGCAGCATCCAAGAGACCCAGTACTTC
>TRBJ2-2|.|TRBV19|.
CASSIAPGAGELFF
TGTGCCAGTAGTATAGCCCCAGGGGCCGGGGAGCTGTTTTTT
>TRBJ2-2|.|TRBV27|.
CASSDRPLTGELFF
TGTGCCAGCAGCGACAGGCCGCTCACCGGGGAGCTGTTTTTT
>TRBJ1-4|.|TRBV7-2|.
CASSSRRAEAYEKLFF
TGTGCCAGCAGCTCTAGACGGGCCGAGGCTTATGAAAAACTGTTTTTT
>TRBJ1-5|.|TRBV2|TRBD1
CASVGQGKNQPQHF
TGTGCCAGCGTCGGACAGGGAAAAAATCAGCCCCAGCATTTT
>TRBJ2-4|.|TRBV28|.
CASSSDGAKNIQYF
TGTGCCAGCAGTTCGGACGGGGCCAAAAACATTCAGTACTTC
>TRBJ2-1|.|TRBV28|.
CASSLSGSYNEQFF
TGTGCCAGCAGTTTGAGCGGCTCCTACAATGAGCAGTTCTTC
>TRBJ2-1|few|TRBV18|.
CASSPRWTEANEQFF
TGTGCCAGCTCACCAAGGTGGACCGAGGCTAATGAGCAGTTCTTC
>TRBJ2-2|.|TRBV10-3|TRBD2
CAISGEKASGPTRNTGELFF
TGTGCCATCAGTGGGGAGAAGGCTAGCGGCCCAACCCGCAACACCGGGGAGCTGTTTTTT
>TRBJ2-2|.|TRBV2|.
CASSLDTGIGTGELFF
TGTGCCAGCAGTCTTGATACAGGGATTGGCACCGGGGAGCTGTTTTTT
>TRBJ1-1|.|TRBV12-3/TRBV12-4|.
CASSFSAPGAFF
TGTGCCAGCAGTTTTTCCGCCCCAGGGGCTTTCTTT
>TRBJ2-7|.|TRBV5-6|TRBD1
CASSHWGQGNYEQYF
TGTGCCAGCAGCCACTGGGGACAGGGGAACTACGAGCAGTACTTC
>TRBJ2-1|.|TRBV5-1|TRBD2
CASSSSGGNSYNEQFF
TGCGCCAGCAGCTCTAGCGGGGGAAACTCCTACAATGAGCAGTTCTTC
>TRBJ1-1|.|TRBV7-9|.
CASSLPGQRAEAFF
TGTGCCAGCAGCTTACCGGGACAAAGGGCTGAAGCTTTCTTT
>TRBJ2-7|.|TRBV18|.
CASSPGTGPYEQYF
TGTGCCAGCTCACCAGGGACTGGGCCCTACGAGCAGTACTTC
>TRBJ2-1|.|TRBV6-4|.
CASSVDPTGGSYNEQFF
TGTGCCAGCAGTGTCGACCCGACTGGAGGCTCCTACAATGAGCAGTTCTTC
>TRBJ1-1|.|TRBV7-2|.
CASSLGTTRNTEAFF
TGTGCCAGCAGCTTAGGTACGACCAGGAACACTGAAGCTTTCTTT
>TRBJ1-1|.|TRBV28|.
CASSQVPAGTEAFF
TGTGCCAGCAGCCAAGTCCCTGCAGGTACTGAAGCTTTCTTT
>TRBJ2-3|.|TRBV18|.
CASSAGQLGADTQYF
TGTGCCAGCTCTGCGGGGCAATTAGGCGCAGATACGCAGTATTTT
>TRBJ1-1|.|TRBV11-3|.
CASSFYRDTEAFF
TGTGCCAGCAGCTTTTACAGGGACACTGAAGCTTTCTTT
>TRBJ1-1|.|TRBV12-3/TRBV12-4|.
CASSLLRSTEAFF
TGTGCCAGCAGTTTATTGCGCAGCACTGAAGCTTTCTTT
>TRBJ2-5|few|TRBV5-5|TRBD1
CASSLADRGRETQYF
TGTGCCAGCAGCTTGGCTGACAGGGGAAGGGAGACCCAGTACTTC
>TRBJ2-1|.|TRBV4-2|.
CASSQTSGYNEQFF
TGTGCCAGCAGCCAAACGTCTGGGTACAATGAGCAGTTCTTC
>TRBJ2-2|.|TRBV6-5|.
CASSYSGYSNTGELFF
TGTGCCAGCAGTTACTCGGGGTACTCGAACACCGGGGAGCTGTTTTTT
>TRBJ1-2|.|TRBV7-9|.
CASSSAQPGFYGYTF
TGTGCCAGCAGCTCCGCCCAACCAGGCTTCTATGGCTACACCTTC
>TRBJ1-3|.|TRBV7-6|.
CASSELDFSGNTIYF
TGTGCCAGCAGCGAACTGGACTTTTCTGGAAACACCATATATTTT
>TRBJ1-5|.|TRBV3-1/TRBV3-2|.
CASSQDLKPDQPQHF
TGTGCCAGCAGCCAAGATTTAAAGCCGGATCAGCCCCAGCATTTT
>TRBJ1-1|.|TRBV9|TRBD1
CASSGGQGLNTEAFF
TGTGCCAGCAGCGGGGGACAGGGCTTGAACACTGAAGCTTTCTTT
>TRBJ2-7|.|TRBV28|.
CASSFLGQTIYEQYF
TGTGCCAGCAGTTTTCTAGGACAAACCATCTACGAGCAGTACTTC
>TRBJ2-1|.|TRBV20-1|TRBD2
CSVETSGSIF
TGCAGTGTCGAGACTAGCGGGAGTATCTTC
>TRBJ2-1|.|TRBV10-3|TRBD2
CAISGTGTSGDNEQFF
TGTGCCATCAGCGGAACTGGGACTAGCGGTGACAATGAGCAGTTCTTC
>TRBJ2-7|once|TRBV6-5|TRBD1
CASRTGTGTYEQYF
TGTGCCAGCAGAACCGGGACAGGTACCTACGAGCAGTACTTC
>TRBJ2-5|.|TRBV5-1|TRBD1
CASSFEGQGETQYF
TGCGCCAGCAGCTTCGAGGGACAGGGAGAGACCCAGTACTTC
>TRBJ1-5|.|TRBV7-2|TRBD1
CASSLTGANQPQHF
TGTGCCAGCAGCTTAACAGGGGCGAATCAGCCCCAGCATTTT
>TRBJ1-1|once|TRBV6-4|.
CASSDSGRGNTEAFF
TGTGCCAGCAGTGACTCGGGACGGGGGAACACTGAAGCTTTCTTT
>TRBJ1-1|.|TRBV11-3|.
CASAGSLGTEAFF
TGTGCCAGCGCGGGGTCTTTGGGAACTGAAGCTTTCTTT
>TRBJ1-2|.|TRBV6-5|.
CASSTGRADYGYTF
TGTGCCAGCAGTACCGGACGGGCGGACTATGGCTACACCTTC